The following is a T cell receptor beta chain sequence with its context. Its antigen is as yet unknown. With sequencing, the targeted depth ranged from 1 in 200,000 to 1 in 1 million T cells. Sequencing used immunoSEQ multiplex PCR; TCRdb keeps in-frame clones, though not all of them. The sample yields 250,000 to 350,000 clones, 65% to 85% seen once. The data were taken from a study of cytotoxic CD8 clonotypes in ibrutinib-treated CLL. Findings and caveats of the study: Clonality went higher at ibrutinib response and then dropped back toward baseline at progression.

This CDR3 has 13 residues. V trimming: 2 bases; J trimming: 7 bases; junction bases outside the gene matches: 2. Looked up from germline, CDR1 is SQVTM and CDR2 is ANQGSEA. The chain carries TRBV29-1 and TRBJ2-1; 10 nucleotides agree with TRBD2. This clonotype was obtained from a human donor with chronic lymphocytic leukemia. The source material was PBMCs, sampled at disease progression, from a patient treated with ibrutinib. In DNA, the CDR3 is TGCAGCGTTGAAACGGGACTAGCGAATGAGCAGTTCTTC. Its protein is CSVETGLANEQFF.